A single sample gave rise to the 5 T cell receptor beta chains below, sequenced in a study of monozygotic twins with inflammatory bowel disease. TCRdb reprocessed the 5' RACE reads and stores each CDR3 protein as one record, lacking DNA. The sample's table shows approximately 340,000 distinct CDR3 sequences. The sequencing sample was made of blood. These receptor sequences come from a human donor with ulcerative colitis or Crohn's disease, or a healthy co-twin of an affected twin (not recorded which).

V is TRBV6-1 and J is TRBJ2-1; TCRdb's D call, TRBD2, is unchecked because there is no DNA. From germline, CDR1 is MNHNS and CDR2 SASEGT. CDR3 length: 15 residues. The CDR3 is CASSELAGGYNEQFF.

J is TRBJ2-6 and V is TRBV5-1; the TCRdb D gene call, TRBD1, has no DNA to confirm it. Germline CDR1 reads SGHRS; CDR2 reads YFSETQ. There are 16 residues in the CDR3. This CDR3 reads CASSRAGGAGANVLTF.

The chain's CDR3 is CSAREAIAGAREQYF. The rearrangement joins TRBV20-1 to TRBJ2-7; no DNA is available, so the TRBD2 call from TCRdb remains unchecked. There are 15 residues in the CDR3. CDR1 DFQATT and CDR2 SNEGSKA come from the germline V gene (reference sequence).

The chain recombines TRBV5-1 with TRBJ2-7; TCRdb reports TRBD1, a call that lacks DNA to check it against. The germline V gene has CDR1 SGHRS and CDR2 YFSETQ. The CDR3 runs to 14 residues. The chain's CDR3 is CASMRARGGYEQYF.

The V and J genes are TRBV7-2 and TRBJ2-1. The CDR3 consists of 13 residues. CDR1 is SGHTA and CDR2 is FQGNSA in the germline V gene. CDR3 amino acids: CASSLGPANEQFF.